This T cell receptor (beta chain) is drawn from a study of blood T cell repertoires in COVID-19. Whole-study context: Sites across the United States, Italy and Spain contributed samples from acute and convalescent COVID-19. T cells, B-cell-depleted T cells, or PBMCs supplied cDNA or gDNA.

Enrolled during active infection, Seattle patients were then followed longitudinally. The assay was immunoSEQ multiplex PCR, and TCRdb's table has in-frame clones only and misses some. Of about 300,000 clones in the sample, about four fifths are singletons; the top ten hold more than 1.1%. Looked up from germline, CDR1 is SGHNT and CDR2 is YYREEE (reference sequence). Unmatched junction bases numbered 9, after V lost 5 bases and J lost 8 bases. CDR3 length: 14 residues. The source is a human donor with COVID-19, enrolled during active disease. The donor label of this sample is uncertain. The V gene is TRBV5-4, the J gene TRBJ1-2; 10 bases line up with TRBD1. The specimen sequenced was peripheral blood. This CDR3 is CASRGGQGDLGYTF. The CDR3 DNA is TGTGCCAGCAGAGGTGGACAGGGGGATTTGGGCTACACCTTC. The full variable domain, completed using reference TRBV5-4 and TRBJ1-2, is ETGVTQSPTHLIKTRGQQVTLRCSSQSGHNTVSWYQQALGQGPQFIFQYYREEENGRGNFPPRFSGLQFPNYSSELNVNALELDDSALYLCASRGGQGDLGYTFGSGTRLTVV.